The 12 T cell receptor beta chains given below trace back to one sample, sequenced in a study of blood T cell repertoires in COVID-19. Sequencing used immunoSEQ multiplex PCR; TCRdb keeps in-frame clones, though not all of them. The repertoire holds over 130,000 clones, with approximately 85% as singletons. Source material: PBMCs or T cells enriched from blood (not recorded which). Every receptor here comes from a woman between 45 and 60 years old with acute COVID-19.

This chain connects TRBV10-3 to TRBJ2-2; TRBD1 agrees at 12 bases. The trim removed 3 bases at V and 6 bases at J, leaving 5 bases unmatched. The CDR3 is made up of 16 amino acids. Germline V CDR1 and CDR2: ENHRY, SYGVKD. DNA of the CDR3: TGTGCCATCAGTGATCCGGGACAGGGGGCTTCCGGGGAGCTGTTTTTT. Translation: CAISDPGQGASGELFF.

J is TRBJ1-3 and V is TRBV7-6; 8 bases fit TRBD1. With 4 bases clipped from V and 8 bases from J, the junction kept 10 bases outside the gene matches. Germline loops: CDR1 SGHVS, CDR2 FNYEAQ. This CDR3 contains 15 residues. CDR3 residues: CASSSGQGQIDTIYF. The CDR3 coding sequence is TGTGCCAGCAGCTCCGGACAGGGCCAGATAGACACCATATATTTT.

The gene calls are TRBV7-2 and TRBJ2-3; the match to TRBD2 covers 13 bases. Germline V lookup: CDR1 SGHTA, CDR2 FQGNSA. J was trimmed by 2 bases and V by 5 bases; bases with no gene match: 4. The CDR3 has 16 amino acids. CDR3 in DNA: TGTGCCAGCAGCCCGGGACTAGCGGGACCCACAGATACGCAGTATTTT. Translation gives CASSPGLAGPTDTQYF.

The chain combines TRBV7-9 with TRBJ2-7; 12 bases fit TRBD1. Germline CDR1 and CDR2: SEHNR and FQNEAQ (reference sequence). The V segment lost 0 bases and the J segment 5 bases; nucleotides outside the gene matches: 5. This CDR3 is built from 16 residues. In nucleotides, the CDR3 is TGTGCCAGCAGCTTAGCTTTAGGGACAGGGGGCGACGAGCAGTACTTC. Amino acids: CASSLALGTGGDEQYF. Full variable domain (rest looked up from reference TRBV7-9 and TRBJ2-7): DTGVSQNPRHKITKRGQNVTFRCDPISEHNRLYWYRQTLGQGPEFLTYFQNEAQLEKSRLLSDRFSAERPKGSFSTLEIQRTEQGDSAMYLCASSLALGTGGDEQYFGPGTRLTVT.

The chain is built from TRBV24-1 and TRBJ2-3, with D possibly being TRBD2 (7 bases). CDR3 length equals 15 residues. Trimming shortened V by 5 bases and J by 6 bases, and 17 bases separated the two germline ends. The V gene's germline CDR1 is KGHDR and CDR2 SFDVKD. CDR3 in amino acids: CATSVGGGAYDTQYF. The CDR3 region has the DNA TGTGCCACCAGTGTTGGCGGGGGCGCATATGATACGCAGTATTTT.

The rearrangement links TRBV6-1 to TRBJ2-1, with 9 bases lining up with TRBD2. Germline assignment: CDR1 MNHNS and CDR2 SASEGT. The CDR3 loop spans 17 amino acids. V was pared by 2 bases and J by 7 bases, with 12 bases of the junction left unmatched. This CDR3 is CASSERRQVGLANEQFF. Here the CDR3 DNA reads TGTGCCAGCAGTGAAAGGAGGCAGGTAGGACTAGCGAATGAGCAGTTCTTC.

This chain uses TRBV24-1 with TRBJ2-5, with TRBD2 matching 9 bases. Looked up from germline, CDR1 is KGHDR and CDR2 is SFDVKD. The J segment lost 2 bases and the V segment lost 9 bases, leaving 15 bases of the junction unmatched. The CDR3 has 17 residues. Here the CDR3 DNA reads TGTGCCACCGGGGAGTTAGCGGGAGAATTTGGGCAAGAGACCCAGTACTTC. This encodes CATGELAGEFGQETQYF.

The chain uses TRBV7-2 and TRBJ2-2, with unresolved D. This CDR3 contains 14 residues. Trimming cost V 1 base and J 1 base, with 4 bases left between them. Germline V gene sequence: CDR1 SGHTA, CDR2 FQGNSA. The CDR3 DNA follows: TGTGCCAGCAGCTTAGGCGAGAACACCGGGGAGCTGTTTTTT. It codes for CASSLGENTGELFF.

This chain connects TRBV11-3 to TRBJ1-3; TRBD1 is a possible D gene (5 bases). CDR3 length: 14 residues. Germline CDR1 and CDR2: SGHNT and YENEEA. V lost 5 bases and J 4 bases, leaving 12 bases between the germline ends. The CDR3 protein is CASSMGTSGNTIYF. The CDR3 nucleotides are TGTGCCAGCAGCATGGGGACTTCCGGAAACACCATATATTTT.

The rearrangement links TRBV9 to TRBJ2-6; 9 nucleotides align to TRBD1. CDR3 size: 13 residues. Germline values: CDR1 SGDLS, CDR2 YYNGEE. V trimming: 8 bases; J trimming: 5 bases; junction bases outside the gene matches: 2. The CDR3 DNA follows: TGTGCCAGTGGGACAGGGTGGGCCAACGTCCTGACTTTC. Encoded protein: CASGTGWANVLTF.

This clone was seen a handful of times. The chain employs TRBV11-3 and TRBJ2-7; D is unclear. V dropped 0 bases and J dropped 1 base, with 10 bases sitting between them. This CDR3 spans 15 amino acids. CDR1 and CDR2 from the germline V gene are SGHNT and YENEEA. Here the CDR3 DNA reads TGTGCCAGCAGCTTAGAAGGCCAGGCATCCTACGAGCAGTACTTC. Encoded protein: CASSLEGQASYEQYF.

The chain employs TRBV9 and TRBJ2-1; TRBD2 agrees at 11 bases. The junction had 5 bases not matched to a gene; V was cut back by 0 bases and J by 9 bases. This CDR3 is 15 amino acids long. Germline V CDR1 and CDR2: SGDLS, YYNGEE. The CDR3 loop reads CASSVELAGVGEQFF. The CDR3 DNA is TGTGCCAGCAGCGTAGAACTAGCGGGAGTCGGTGAGCAGTTCTTC. Full variable domain (rest looked up from reference TRBV9 and TRBJ2-1): DSGVTQTPKHLITATGQRVTLRCSPRSGDLSVYWYQQSLDQGLQFLIQYYNGEERAKGNILERFSAQQFPDLHSELNLSSLELGDSALYFCASSVELAGVGEQFFGPGTRLTVL.